The TCR beta chain under discussion was sequenced for a study of CD4 T cell repertoires in COVID-19. Libraries were prepared by immunoSEQ multiplex PCR; TCRdb keeps only in-frame clonotypes and omits some of them. The sample holds some 71,000 clones, 83% seen once. Germline CDR1 is SGHNT and CDR2 is YENEEA. This CDR3 comprises 14 residues. V was cut by 1 base and J by 5 bases, with 9 bases left in between. To note about this clone: Its matching antigen is unknown.

Donors had recovered from mild-to-severe COVID-19. No culture step preceded sequencing of the ex vivo isolated memory T cells. Study results and limitations: Suggested intraclonal diversification: top SARS-CoV-2-reactive clonotypes appeared in two or three memory subsets.

The receptor's source is a human donor who had COVID-19. The chain recombines TRBV11-3 with TRBJ2-1; a weak D match, TRBD2 (5 bases). The sequences come from CD4+ T cells from peripheral blood, collected after recovery from COVID-19. The CDR3 region has the DNA TGTGCCAGCAGCTTAGGAGGGAAAGACAATGAGCAGTTCTTC. Translation: CASSLGGKDNEQFF.